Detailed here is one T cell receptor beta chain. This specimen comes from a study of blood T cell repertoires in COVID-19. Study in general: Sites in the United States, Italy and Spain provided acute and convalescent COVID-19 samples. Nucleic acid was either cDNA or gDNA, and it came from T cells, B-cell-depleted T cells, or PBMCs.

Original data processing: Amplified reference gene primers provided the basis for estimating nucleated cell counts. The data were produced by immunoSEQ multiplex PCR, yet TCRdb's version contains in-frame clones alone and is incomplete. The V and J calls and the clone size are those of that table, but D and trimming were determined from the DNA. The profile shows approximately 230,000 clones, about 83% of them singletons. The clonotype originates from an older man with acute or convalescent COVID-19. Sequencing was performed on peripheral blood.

CDR3 protein: CASSRVNTEAFF. The CDR3 DNA sequence: TGTGCCAGCAGCCGCGTGAACACTGAAGCTTTCTTT. The chain is built from TRBV4-2 and TRBJ1-1, with D uncertain. V lost 4 bases, J lost 0 bases, and 3 bases lay in between. CDR1 and CDR2 from the germline V gene are LGHNA and YNFKEQ. CDR3 length: 12 amino acids.